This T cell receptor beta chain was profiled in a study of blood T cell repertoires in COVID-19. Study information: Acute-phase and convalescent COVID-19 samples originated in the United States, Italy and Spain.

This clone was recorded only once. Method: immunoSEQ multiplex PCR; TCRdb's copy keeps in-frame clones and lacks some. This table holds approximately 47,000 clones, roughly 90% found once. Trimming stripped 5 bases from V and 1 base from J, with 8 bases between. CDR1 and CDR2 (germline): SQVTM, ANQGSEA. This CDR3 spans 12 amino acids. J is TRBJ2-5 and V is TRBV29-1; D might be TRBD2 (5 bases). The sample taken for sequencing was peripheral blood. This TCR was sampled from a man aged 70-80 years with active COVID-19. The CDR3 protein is CSVPLAQETQYF. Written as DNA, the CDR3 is TGCAGCGTTCCCCTAGCCCAAGAGACCCAGTACTTC.